Listed below are T cell receptor beta chains from one sample, sequenced in a study of CD8 T cells in Susac syndrome. TCRdb recomputed calls from the immunoSEQ multiplex PCR reads with MiXCR, one row per CDR3 protein. Of 200,000 or so distinct CDR3 sequences listed, 90% to 95% are singletons. Sample: CD4+ T cells from PBMCs. The receptors derive from a human donor with multiple sclerosis. The CDR3 runs from the conserved cysteine through the conserved F or W. Each record gives: D gene, J gene, clone size, V gene, CDR3 protein, CDR3 DNA. D genes are given only for firm matches. The size field is filled for only some rows; it gives once, few, many or a size class.

TRBD2 TRBJ2-1 once TRBV27 CASTGAGGINEQFF TGTGCCAGCACGGGGGCGGGAGGGATCAATGAGCAGTTCTTC
NA TRBJ2-7 NA TRBV11-2 CASSTPQGRAFREQYF TGTGCCAGCAGTACCCCCCAGGGCCGGGCCTTCCGGGAGCAGTACTTC
TRBD1 TRBJ2-7 NA TRBV5-1 CASSLGGTGFYEQYF TGCGCCAGCAGCTTGGGGGGGACAGGCTTCTACGAGCAGTACTTC
NA TRBJ2-7 NA TRBV2 CASLDSYEQYF TGTGCCAGCCTGGACAGCTACGAGCAGTACTTC
NA TRBJ2-5 NA TRBV25-1 CASRAVDPSGETQYF TGTGCCAGCAGGGCGGTGGACCCTTCCGGGGAGACCCAGTACTTC
NA TRBJ1-1 NA TRBV20-1 CSARDRAGSVGKAFF TGCAGTGCTAGAGATAGGGCAGGATCCGTTGGGAAAGCTTTCTTT
NA TRBJ2-7 NA TRBV7-8 CASSYQGRSQNEQYF TGTGCCAGCAGCTACCAGGGCAGGAGTCAGAACGAGCAGTACTTC
TRBD2 TRBJ2-1 NA TRBV20-1 CSARASGRANEQFF TGCAGTGCTAGGGCTAGCGGGAGGGCCAATGAGCAGTTCTTC
NA TRBJ1-6 NA TRBV12-3/TRBV12-4 CASSGLGKGTGPLHF TGTGCCAGCAGCGGGCTCGGGAAGGGGACGGGACCCCTCCACTTT
TRBD2 TRBJ2-7 NA TRBV3-1 CASSQGEREQNF TGTGCCAGCAGCCAAGGAGAGCGGGAGCAGAACTTC
NA TRBJ2-2 NA TRBV12-3/TRBV12-4 CASSVQGTGELFF TGTGCCAGCAGTGTTCAGGGCACCGGGGAGCTGTTTTTT
NA TRBJ1-2 NA TRBV12-3/TRBV12-4 CASSFWSGGYTF TGTGCCAGCAGTTTTTGGTCGGGCGGCTACACCTTC
NA TRBJ1-2 once TRBV4-1 CASSQDHPSNYGYTF TGCGCCAGCAGCCAAGATCACCCCTCTAACTATGGCTACACCTTC
NA TRBJ1-2 few TRBV30 CAWTPGGGGYTF TGTGCCTGGACCCCCGGGGGGGGCGGCTACACCTTC
NA TRBJ1-3 NA TRBV12-3/TRBV12-4 CASSGSPGGNTIYF TGTGCCAGCTCAGGTTCCCCGGGAGGAAACACCATATATTTT
NA TRBJ2-5 NA TRBV3-1 CASSQGLEGTQYF TGTGCCAGCAGCCAAGGACTGGAAGGGACCCAGTACTTC
NA TRBJ2-2 NA TRBV9 CASSGFTGELFF TGTGCCAGCAGCGGGTTCACCGGGGAGCTGTTTTTT
NA TRBJ1-2 once TRBV23-1 CASSQPLSEDSQDYGYTF TGCGCCAGCAGTCAACCCCTCTCCGAGGACAGTCAGGACTATGGCTACACCTTC
TRBD1 TRBJ1-3 NA TRBV9 CASSVETGSSGNTIYF TGTGCCAGCAGCGTTGAGACAGGGAGCTCTGGAAACACCATATATTTT
NA TRBJ2-1 NA TRBV20-1 CSASTPRGFREQFF TGCAGTGCTAGCACCCCTCGGGGCTTCCGGGAGCAGTTCTTC
NA TRBJ2-7 NA TRBV27 CASSTPDSLGISYEQYF TGTGCCAGCAGCACCCCGGACAGCCTGGGGATCTCCTACGAGCAGTACTTC
NA TRBJ2-1 NA TRBV12-3/TRBV12-4 CASSLSRGDIREQFF TGTGCCAGCAGTTTAAGTAGGGGGGACATCCGTGAGCAGTTCTTC
NA TRBJ2-3 NA TRBV3-1 CASSRRGDTQYF TGTGCCAGCAGCCGCCGCGGGGATACGCAGTATTTT
NA TRBJ2-7 NA TRBV6-5 CASSYGSEQYF TGTGCCAGCAGTTACGGGTCCGAGCAGTACTTC
NA TRBJ1-3 NA TRBV29-1 CSATGYSGNTIYF TGCAGCGCAACAGGATACTCTGGAAACACCATATATTTT
NA TRBJ2-7 NA TRBV28 CASSSLRFFYEQYF TGTGCCAGCAGTTCCCTCAGGTTCTTCTACGAGCAGTACTTC
TRBD2 TRBJ2-7 NA TRBV3-1 CASSLSGGAEQYF TGTGCCAGCAGCCTTAGCGGGGGGGCCGAGCAGTACTTC
NA TRBJ2-7 once TRBV19 CASSKISSGGPSEQYF TGTGCCAGTAGCAAGATCTCGTCAGGTGGGCCTTCCGAGCAGTACTTC
NA TRBJ2-7 NA TRBV5-1 CASSLAGGSEQYF TGCGCCAGCAGCTTGGCCGGGGGATCTGAGCAGTACTTC
TRBD1 TRBJ2-7 NA TRBV27 CASSFWDRVSYEQYF TGTGCCAGCAGTTTCTGGGACAGGGTCTCCTACGAGCAGTACTTC
NA TRBJ1-5 NA TRBV16 CASSQSPTPGPQHF TGTGCCAGCAGCCAATCCCCGACCCCTGGGCCCCAGCATTTT
TRBD1 TRBJ1-2 NA TRBV30 CAWRRQGTYGYTF TGTGCCTGGAGGCGACAGGGGACCTATGGCTACACCTTC
TRBD1 TRBJ1-2 NA TRBV30 CAWHQQGTYGYTF TGTGCCTGGCATCAACAGGGGACCTATGGCTACACCTTC
NA TRBJ2-3 once TRBV9 CASSPRPGRDTDTQYF TGTGCCAGCAGCCCTCGTCCAGGGCGTGACACAGATACGCAGTATTTT
TRBD2 TRBJ2-3 NA TRBV30 CAWSQAGRSTDTQYF TGTGCCTGGAGCCAAGCGGGAAGAAGCACAGATACGCAGTATTTT
NA TRBJ2-7 NA TRBV27 CARNLYEQYF TGTGCCAGGAACCTCTACGAGCAGTACTTC
NA TRBJ2-4 NA TRBV3-1 CASSHQTGIQYF TGTGCCAGCAGCCACCAAACCGGCATTCAGTACTTC
NA TRBJ1-1 NA TRBV6-5 CASTSRGGTEAFF TGTGCCAGCACCTCCAGGGGAGGCACTGAAGCTTTCTTT